The 29 T cell receptor beta chains below were found in one sample sequenced in a study of metastatic and nonmetastatic thyroid tumors. No patient received treatment before thyroid surgery. TCRdb called clones again from the PCR reads with MiXCR. The data show around 22,000 clones, approximately 11% seen once. Sequenced: blood. These receptor sequences come from a female donor with papillary thyroid cancer or a benign thyroid nodule (not recorded which). Some clones in this sample may be carry-over from other donors' samples.

To note about this clone: A read error may be the cause here, since a much bigger clone is one base away. The V gene is TRBV2, the J gene TRBJ1-5; 12 bases match TRBD1. Germline V CDR1 and CDR2: SNHLY, FYNNEI. The CDR3 is 15 residues long. The DNA for the CDR3 is TGTGCCAACAGTCCCGGGACAGGGGGCGGTCAGCCCCAGCATTTT. Its translation: CANSPGTGGGQPQHF.

V gene TRBV6-1 combines with J gene TRBJ1-5; a possible D gene is TRBD1 (5 bases). From germline, CDR1 is MNHNS and CDR2 SASEGT. The CDR3 length is 16 residues. Trimming shortened V by 6 bases and J by 0 bases, and 15 bases separated the two germline ends. CDR3 amino acids: CASRPVGDYSNQPQHF. CDR3 sequence (DNA): TGTGCCAGCAGGCCGGTAGGGGATTATAGCAATCAGCCCCAGCATTTT.

This clone was seen ten or more times. The CDR3 bases are TGTGCCACAATAACGGGGACCGCCGGGAATGAGCAGTTCTTC. This translates into CATITGTAGNEQFF. The rearrangement links TRBV28 to TRBJ2-1; either TRBD1 or TRBD2 may fit D (5 bases each). The CDR3 covers 14 residues. CDR1 and CDR2 (germline): MDHEN, SYDVKM. The V end was cut by 10 bases, the J end by 7 bases, with 20 bases between.

The chain links TRBV11-2 to TRBJ2-1, with unresolved D. The CDR3 runs to 16 residues. V lost 5 bases to trimming and J lost 0 bases, with 14 bases between them. Germline V gene data show CDR1 as SGHAT and CDR2 as FQNNGV. The DNA of the CDR3 is TGTGCCAGCAGCAGATTCATCACCATCTCCTACAATGAGCAGTTCTTC. It yields the protein CASSRFITISYNEQFF.

This clone was found many times. V is TRBV7-2 and J is TRBJ2-1; D not resolved. The germline V and J ends were trimmed by 2 bases and 0 bases, with 11 bases remaining between them. The CDR3 extends over 16 amino acids. CDR1 SGHTA and CDR2 FQGNSA come from the germline V gene. The CDR3: CASSLHPSGSYNEQFF. The DNA for the CDR3 is TGTGCCAGCAGCTTACACCCGAGTGGCTCCTACAATGAGCAGTTCTTC.

This clone is judged medium-sized. The rearrangement links TRBV28 to TRBJ1-6; 7 bases agree with TRBD1. CDR1 is MDHEN and CDR2 is SYDVKM in the germline V gene. The V gene end was trimmed by 7 bases and the J gene end by 7 bases; junction bases not matched to a gene: 4. The CDR3 covers 13 residues. The CDR3 spells CASNRGGNSPLHF. CDR3 DNA sequence: TGTGCCAGCAACAGGGGAGGCAATTCACCCCTCCACTTT.

With regard to this clone: This may come from a read error, since a much larger clone is one base off. The chain combines TRBV10-3 with TRBJ2-7, with TRBD2 matching 9 bases. The CDR3 has 16 amino acids. Germline V gene data show CDR1 as ENHRY and CDR2 as SYGVKD. CDR3 sequence reads: CSISGGQREASYEQYF. The CDR3 DNA reads TGTTCCATCAGTGGCGGACAGCGGGAGGCCTCCTACGAGCAGTACTTC.

There are many counts of this clone. V and J are TRBV20-1 and TRBJ2-1; D is uncertain. Germline V gene sequence: CDR1 DFQATT, CDR2 SNEGSKA (reference sequence). Trimming removed 6 bases at V and 5 bases at J, with 8 bases between. CDR3 length: 11 amino acids. CDR3 residues: CSATRNNEQFF. CDR3 DNA sequence: TGCAGTGCCACAAGAAACAATGAGCAGTTCTTC.

Relative to its sample, this clone is medium-sized. The rearrangement links TRBV27 to TRBJ2-7, with 15 bases identical to TRBD2. The CDR3 covers 16 residues. The germline V gene has CDR1 MNHEY and CDR2 SMNVEV (reference sequence). The ends lost 2 bases at V and 5 bases at J; junction bases unmatched: 4. The CDR3 sequence: CASSLTGLAGGNEQYF. The CDR3, as DNA: TGTGCCAGCAGTTTAACGGGACTAGCGGGAGGTAACGAGCAGTACTTC.

This clone was counted between two and nine times. This may come from a read error, since a much larger clone is one base off. The sample carries other DNA sequences with the same CDR3. V gene TRBV2 combines with J gene TRBJ1-1; D is unresolved. This CDR3 contains 13 residues. Germline V gene data show CDR1 as SNHLY and CDR2 as FYNNEI. The V end lost 10 bases, the J end lost 2 bases, and 14 bases lay between the germline ends. CDR3 nucleotides: TGTGCCACCACCAGTGAACTAAACACTGAAGCTTTCTTT. Its protein product is CATTSELNTEAFF.

The V gene is TRBV5-1, the J gene TRBJ2-7; 9 nucleotides match TRBD1. CDR1 SGHRS and CDR2 YFSETQ come from the germline V gene. The CDR3 extends over 15 amino acids. V was pared by 2 bases and J by 1 base, with 4 bases of the junction left unmatched. CDR3 protein: CASSLPGQGSYEQYF. CDR3 DNA sequence: TGCGCCAGCAGCTTACCGGGACAGGGATCCTACGAGCAGTACTTC.

This clone was recorded at least ten times. The chain couples TRBV19 to TRBJ2-3; 7 bases align to TRBD1. After removal of 4 bases from V and 4 bases from J, the junction contained 8 bases not matched to a gene. This CDR3 has 15 amino acids. CDR1 LNHDA and CDR2 SQIVND come from the germline V gene (reference sequence). CDR3 sequence (DNA): TGTGCCAGTAGTAAACAGGGGAAAGGGGCAGATACGCAGTATTTT. Its protein product is CASSKQGKGADTQYF.

This clone counts as medium-sized. The chain links TRBV6-1 to TRBJ1-5; 10 bases agree with TRBD1. The germline CDR1 and CDR2 sequences are MNHNS and SASEGT. The trim removed 5 bases at V and 3 bases at J, leaving 10 bases unmatched. There are 17 residues in the CDR3. Written as DNA, the CDR3 is TGTGCCAGCAGTTCAAATCCGGGACAGGGGATCAATCAGCCCCAGCATTTT. Protein product: CASSSNPGQGINQPQHF.

This clone was recorded once. The chain recombines TRBV20-1 with TRBJ2-1, with D uncertain. CDR1 and CDR2 from the germline V gene are DFQATT and SNEGSKA (reference sequence). Trimming left V 5 bases short and J 6 bases short, with 8 bases between. The CDR3 sequence is 11 residues long. CDR3 nucleotides: TGCAGTGCTTTTAAGTTCAATGAGCAGTTCTTC. Protein product: CSAFKFNEQFF.

In its sample, this clone was seen many times. The chain combines TRBV5-1 with TRBJ2-7; TRBD1 or TRBD2 may be the D gene (6 bases each). CDR3 length: 13 amino acids. Trimming removed 3 bases at V and 7 bases at J, with 14 bases between. Germline CDR1 is SGHRS and CDR2 is YFSETQ. CDR3 bases: TGCGCCAGCAGCTGGAGGGGGGAAGGAGAGCAGTACTTC. Translated, it gives CASSWRGEGEQYF.

As regards this clone: A much more abundant neighbour one base away suggests this may be a read error. This sequence joins TRBV11-2 and TRBJ2-1, with 10 bases lining up with TRBD2. The junction had 14 bases not matched to a gene; V was cut back by 5 bases and J by 7 bases. Germline assignment: CDR1 SGHAT and CDR2 FQNNGV. The CDR3 totals 17 residues. The CDR3 DNA reads as TGTGCCAGCAGCGAGATTGCTAGCGGGAGACTACTTAATGAGCAGTTCTTC. It encodes CASSEIASGRLLNEQFF. The complete variable domain, with remaining parts taken from reference TRBV11-2 and TRBJ2-1, reads EAGVAQSPRYKIIEKRQSVAFWCNPISGHATLYWYQQILGQGPKLLIQFQNNGVVDDSQLPKDRFSAERLKGVDSTLKIQPAKLEDSAVYLCASSEIASGRLLNEQFFGPGTRLTVL.

This clone was observed at least ten times. This chain connects TRBV24-1 to TRBJ2-1; D may match TRBD1 or TRBD2 (5 bases each). CDR1 is KGHDR, CDR2 SFDVKD, per germline. CDR3 length: 14 residues. The V gene lost 0 bases and the J gene lost 10 bases, with 12 bases spanning the gap. The chain's CDR3 is CATSDLQTGREQFF. CDR3 in DNA: TGTGCCACCAGTGATTTGCAAACGGGACGAGAGCAGTTCTTC.

This clone was seen repeatedly, ten times or more. The rearrangement links TRBV30 to TRBJ1-4; D gene unclear. The CDR3 length is 14 residues. CDR1 is GTSNPN, CDR2 SVGIG, per germline (reference sequence). Trimming pared 2 bases from V and 1 base from J, leaving 8 bases between. CDR3 residues: CAWSWERTNEKLFF. In DNA, the CDR3 is TGTGCCTGGAGTTGGGAACGAACTAATGAAAAACTGTTTTTT.

Remarks on this clone: This may be a read error, as it is one base from a much larger clone. The chain carries TRBV29-1 and TRBJ2-1; 8 nucleotides line up with TRBD1. Trimming at V came to 2 bases and at J to 6 bases, leaving 6 bases not matched to a gene. The CDR3 is 14 amino acids. Looked up from germline, CDR1 is SQVTM and CDR2 is ANQGSEA. CDR3 loop: CSVEWGQDSNEQFF. The CDR3 nucleotides read TGCAGCGTTGAATGGGGACAGGACAGCAATGAGCAGTTCTTC.

This clone was detected many times. The chain is built from TRBV20-1 and TRBJ1-6; the D is unclear. This CDR3 has 14 amino acids. Germline V gene lookup returns CDR1 DFQATT and CDR2 SNEGSKA (reference sequence). Trimming stripped 4 bases from V and 7 bases from J, with 14 bases between. This CDR3 reads CSANKRQKNSPLHF. The CDR3 bases are TGCAGTGCTAATAAGCGGCAGAAGAATTCACCCCTCCACTTT.

This clone was counted between two and nine times. V gene TRBV6-1 combines with J gene TRBJ2-7; 9 bases are a match to TRBD1. Trimming at V came to 6 bases and at J to 6 bases, leaving 9 bases not matched to a gene. The germline gives CDR1 MNHNS, CDR2 SASEGT. The CDR3 covers 14 residues. DNA of the CDR3: TGTGCCAGCAGACTGGGACAGGGAGGAGGCGAGCAGTACTTC. Protein sequence: CASRLGQGGGEQYF.

This clone was seen many times. The junction departs from germline at one end; a sequencing error may be responsible. Other DNA variants within this sample encode the same CDR3. V and J are TRBV12-3 or TRBV12-4 and TRBJ2-2, with a tentative D call TRBD1 (6 bases). The CDR3 has 18 amino acids. CDR3 residues: CASTDVYRDTANTGELFF. The CDR3 coding sequence is TGTGCCAGCACCGACGTTTACAGGGACACCGCTAACACCGGGGAGTTGTTTTTT.

Many counts were recorded for this clone. This chain joins TRBV28 and TRBJ2-5; D possibly uses TRBD1 or TRBD2 (6 bases each). CDR3 length equals 14 residues. The V gene lost 6 bases and the J gene lost 5 bases, with 16 bases spanning the gap. CDR1 and CDR2 from the germline V gene are MDHEN and SYDVKM. This chain's CDR3 is CASRVQGGGETQYF. CDR3 bases: TGTGCCAGCAGAGTACAGGGAGGAGGGGAGACCCAGTACTTC.

This clone has a count of ten or more. This chain links TRBV7-2 with TRBJ2-3; a possible D gene is TRBD1 (6 bases). Germline V lookup: CDR1 SGHTA, CDR2 FQGNSA. Trimming took 0 bases from V and 8 from J, leaving 15 bases between them. CDR3 length equals 15 residues. CDR3 amino acids: CASSLARLGAGTQYF. The DNA of the CDR3 is TGTGCCAGCAGCTTAGCCCGGTTGGGGGCAGGTACGCAGTATTTT.

This clone came up many times. The chain employs TRBV4-2 and TRBJ2-1, with 8 bases lining up with TRBD2. Germline loops: CDR1 LGHNA, CDR2 YNFKEQ. Germline trimming cut 2 bases from V and 12 bases from J; bases unmatched to any gene: 12. This CDR3 comprises 15 residues. In DNA, the CDR3 is TGTGCCAGCAGCCAACATAGCGGGACGGTAGAAAGGCAGTTCTTC. Its protein product is CASSQHSGTVERQFF.

This clone was recorded only once. The genes are TRBV5-4 and TRBJ1-2; the match to TRBD1 covers 8 bases. The J segment lost 12 bases and the V segment lost 4 bases, leaving 8 bases of the junction unmatched. The length of the CDR3 is 12 residues. The germline CDR1 and CDR2 sequences are SGHNT and YYREEE (reference sequence). CDR3: CASSQDRESHTF. Written as DNA, the CDR3 is TGTGCCAGCAGCCAGGACAGGGAGAGCCACACCTTC.

This clone was counted only a few times. A junction end diverges from the germline sequence, so it may reflect a read error. The gene calls are TRBV28 and TRBJ1-6; D is unresolved. Germline lookup yields CDR1 MDHEN and CDR2 SYDVKM. The CDR3 loop spans 12 amino acids. CDR3 bases: TGTGCCAGCAGTTTAGGGAATTCACCCCTGCAATTT. Translation: CASSLGNSPLQF.

The rearrangement uses TRBV9 and TRBJ1-5; D remains unclear. The germline V and J ends were trimmed by 0 bases and 6 bases, with 10 bases remaining between them. Germline CDR1 and CDR2: SGDLS and YYNGEE. This CDR3 is 14 amino acids long. CDR3 residues: CASSVVVAGQPQHF. Written as DNA, the CDR3 is TGTGCCAGCAGCGTAGTGGTTGCCGGTCAGCCCCAGCATTTT.

The V gene is TRBV5-6, the J gene TRBJ2-2, with D uncertain. Trimming removed 4 bases from V and 8 bases from J, with 15 bases in between. The CDR3 contains 14 residues. The germline gives CDR1 SGHDT, CDR2 YYEEEE. CDR3 protein: CASSLSTGSGELFF. CDR3 DNA: TGTGCCAGCAGCCTCAGTACCGGATCAGGGGAGCTGTTTTTT.